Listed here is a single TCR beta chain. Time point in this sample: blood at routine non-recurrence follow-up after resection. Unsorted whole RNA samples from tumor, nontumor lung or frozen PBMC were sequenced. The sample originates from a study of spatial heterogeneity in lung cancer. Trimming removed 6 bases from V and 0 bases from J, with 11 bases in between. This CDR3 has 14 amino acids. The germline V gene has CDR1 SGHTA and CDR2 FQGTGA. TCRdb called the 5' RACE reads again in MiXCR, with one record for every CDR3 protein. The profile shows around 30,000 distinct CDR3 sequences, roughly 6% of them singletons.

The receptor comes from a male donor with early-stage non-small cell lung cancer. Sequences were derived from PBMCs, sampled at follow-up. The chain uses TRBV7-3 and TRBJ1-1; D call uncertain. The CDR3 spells CASRGSAMNTEAFF. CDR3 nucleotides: TGTGCCAGCAGGGGTTCAGCCATGAACACTGAAGCTTTCTTT.